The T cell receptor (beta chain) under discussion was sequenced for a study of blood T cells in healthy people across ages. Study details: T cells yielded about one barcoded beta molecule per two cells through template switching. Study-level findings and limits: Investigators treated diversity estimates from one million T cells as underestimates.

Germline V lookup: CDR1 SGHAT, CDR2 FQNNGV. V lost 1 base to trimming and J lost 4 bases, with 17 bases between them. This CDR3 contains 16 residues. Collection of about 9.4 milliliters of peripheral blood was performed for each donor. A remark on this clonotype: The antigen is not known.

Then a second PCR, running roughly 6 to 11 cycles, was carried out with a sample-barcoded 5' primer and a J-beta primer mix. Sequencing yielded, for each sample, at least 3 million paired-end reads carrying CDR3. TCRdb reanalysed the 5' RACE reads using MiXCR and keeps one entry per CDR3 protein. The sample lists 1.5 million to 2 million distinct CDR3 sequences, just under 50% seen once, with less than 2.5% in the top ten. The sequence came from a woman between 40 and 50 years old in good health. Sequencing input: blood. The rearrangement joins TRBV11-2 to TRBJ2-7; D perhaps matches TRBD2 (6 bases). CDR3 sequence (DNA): TGTGCCAGCAGCTTAGTTCGAAATAGCGGACCGTACGAGCAGTACTTC. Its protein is CASSLVRNSGPYEQYF.